These T cell receptor beta chains were read from a single sample in a study of T-cell memory formation after mild COVID-19. TCRdb called the 5' RACE reads again in MiXCR, with one record for every CDR3 protein. The table records just under 5,000 distinct CDR3 sequences, less than 30% of them present only once. The specimen was PBMCs or a T cell subset sorted from them (not recorded which). All receptors derive from an adult who had mild COVID-19 (a few samples of this study predate the infection). Cell type and time point are not known. The CDR3 runs from the conserved cysteine through the conserved F or W. D genes are given only for firm matches. The size field is filled for only some rows; it gives once, few, many or a size class.

d_call: -; j_call: TRBJ2-7; v_call: TRBV25-1; clone_size: medium-sized; cdr3_nt: TGTGCCAGCAGTGAATTGGGGTTCGAGCAGTACTTC; cdr3_aa: CASSELGFEQYF
d_call: -; j_call: TRBJ1-1; v_call: TRBV15; clone_size: many; cdr3_nt: TGTGCCACCAGTCGAGCGCGTGGGGCCTTTAATTTATGGACTGAAGCTTTCTTT; cdr3_aa: CATSRARGAFNLWTEAFF
d_call: -; j_call: TRBJ2-1; v_call: TRBV4-1; clone_size: medium-sized; cdr3_nt: TGCGCCAGCAGCCAAATCACTAGGAATGAGCAGTTCTTC; cdr3_aa: CASSQITRNEQFF
d_call: TRBD1; j_call: TRBJ2-2; v_call: TRBV7-3; clone_size: medium-sized; cdr3_nt: TGTGCCAGCAGCTCCTGGGACAGCCCGGCCGGGGAGCTGTTTTTT; cdr3_aa: CASSSWDSPAGELFF
d_call: TRBD1; j_call: TRBJ2-7; v_call: TRBV7-2; clone_size: -; cdr3_nt: TGTGCCAGCAGCTTGGGACAGGGGGCACCCTACGAGCAGTACTTC; cdr3_aa: CASSLGQGAPYEQYF
d_call: -; j_call: TRBJ2-1; v_call: TRBV4-1; clone_size: medium-sized; cdr3_nt: TGCGCCAGCAGCCAAGAAGTGGGAAGGTCGGACAATGAGCAGTTCTTC; cdr3_aa: CASSQEVGRSDNEQFF
d_call: -; j_call: TRBJ1-6; v_call: TRBV12-3/TRBV12-4; clone_size: medium-sized; cdr3_nt: TGTGCCAGCAGTTTTGGACAGCCTAATTCACCCCTCCACTTT; cdr3_aa: CASSFGQPNSPLHF
d_call: -; j_call: TRBJ1-3; v_call: TRBV6-6; clone_size: medium-sized; cdr3_nt: TGTGCCAGCAGTTTCCCCTCGGGAAACACCATATATTTT; cdr3_aa: CASSFPSGNTIYF
d_call: -; j_call: TRBJ2-3; v_call: TRBV27; clone_size: medium-sized; cdr3_nt: TGTGCCAGCAGCCACATGACGGGATCCTCGACAGATACGCAGTATTTT; cdr3_aa: CASSHMTGSSTDTQYF
d_call: TRBD1; j_call: TRBJ1-5; v_call: TRBV4-1; clone_size: medium-sized; cdr3_nt: TGCGCCAGCAGCCAAGAGACCCTGACAGGGCGGTATCAGCCCCAGCATTTT; cdr3_aa: CASSQETLTGRYQPQHF
d_call: -; j_call: TRBJ2-7; v_call: TRBV20-1; clone_size: medium-sized; cdr3_nt: TGCAGTGCTAGAGATCAGGGATTAGGGCGCTACGAGCAGTACTTC; cdr3_aa: CSARDQGLGRYEQYF
d_call: -; j_call: TRBJ1-5; v_call: TRBV6-2/TRBV6-3; clone_size: medium-sized; cdr3_nt: TGTGCCAGCAGTCCCGGACGGTTTAGCAATCAGCCCCAGCATTTT; cdr3_aa: CASSPGRFSNQPQHF
d_call: TRBD2; j_call: TRBJ2-7; v_call: TRBV4-1; clone_size: -; cdr3_nt: TGCGCCAGCAGCCCTAGCGGGGTCACCTACGAGCAGTACTTC; cdr3_aa: CASSPSGVTYEQYF
d_call: TRBD2; j_call: TRBJ2-3; v_call: TRBV7-3; clone_size: -; cdr3_nt: TGTGCCAGCAGCTTAACTCGGGGGGGCCAAGATACGCAGTATTTT; cdr3_aa: CASSLTRGGQDTQYF
d_call: -; j_call: TRBJ2-1; v_call: TRBV5-1; clone_size: many; cdr3_nt: TGCGCCAGCAGCTTGGACGAGCCTACCGACAATGAGCAGTTCTTC; cdr3_aa: CASSLDEPTDNEQFF
d_call: TRBD1; j_call: TRBJ1-2; v_call: TRBV5-5; clone_size: medium-sized; cdr3_nt: TGTGCCAGCAGCTTGGTAACAGGGGTGGGCTATGGCTACACCTTC; cdr3_aa: CASSLVTGVGYGYTF
d_call: TRBD2; j_call: TRBJ2-5; v_call: TRBV29-1; clone_size: -; cdr3_nt: TGCAGCGCGGGGGGGGCGAAAGAGACCCAGTACTTC; cdr3_aa: CSAGGAKETQYF
d_call: -; j_call: TRBJ1-5; v_call: TRBV2; clone_size: medium-sized; cdr3_nt: TGTGCCGGCGGAGAGAGTCTTGGTCAGCCCCAGCATTTT; cdr3_aa: CAGGESLGQPQHF
d_call: -; j_call: TRBJ2-7; v_call: TRBV7-3; clone_size: medium-sized; cdr3_nt: TGTGCCAGCAGCTTACAAGCGGGTGTCTCCTACGAGCAGTACTTC; cdr3_aa: CASSLQAGVSYEQYF
d_call: -; j_call: TRBJ1-2; v_call: TRBV7-9; clone_size: many; cdr3_nt: TGTGCCAGCAGCTTAGGACAGGCCCCCACCTATGGCTACACCTTC; cdr3_aa: CASSLGQAPTYGYTF
d_call: -; j_call: TRBJ2-7; v_call: TRBV7-2; clone_size: medium-sized; cdr3_nt: TGTGCCAGCAGCTCCTACGTCGGTACACAAGCCTACGAGCAGTACTTC; cdr3_aa: CASSSYVGTQAYEQYF
d_call: -; j_call: TRBJ2-1; v_call: TRBV3-1; clone_size: medium-sized; cdr3_nt: TGTGCCAGCAGCAGGGGACTCCTAAGCTCCTACAATGAGCAGTTCTTC; cdr3_aa: CASSRGLLSSYNEQFF
d_call: TRBD1; j_call: TRBJ1-5; v_call: TRBV20-1; clone_size: medium-sized; cdr3_nt: TGCAGTGCTCCCCGGGACAGCGGGAGAAGGCAGCCCCAGCATTTT; cdr3_aa: CSAPRDSGRRQPQHF
d_call: TRBD1; j_call: TRBJ1-5; v_call: TRBV4-1; clone_size: medium-sized; cdr3_nt: TGCGCCAGCAGCCAATGGGGACAGGCCTCCAAGGGGCCCCAGCATTTT; cdr3_aa: CASSQWGQASKGPQHF
d_call: -; j_call: TRBJ1-2; v_call: TRBV4-1; clone_size: medium-sized; cdr3_nt: TGCGCCAGCAGCCAAGTTTTGGATCGGACGGCCCACTATGGCTACACCTTC; cdr3_aa: CASSQVLDRTAHYGYTF
d_call: -; j_call: TRBJ2-1; v_call: TRBV7-6; clone_size: medium-sized; cdr3_nt: TGTGCCCACAGTAGACCCTTCCGGGCTCAGCTGGGGAATGAGCAGTTCTTC; cdr3_aa: CAHSRPFRAQLGNEQFF
d_call: -; j_call: TRBJ1-1; v_call: TRBV5-5; clone_size: medium-sized; cdr3_nt: TGTGCCAGCAGCCCTGGCCCTCCGGGTGGCACTGAAGCTTTCTTT; cdr3_aa: CASSPGPPGGTEAFF
d_call: TRBD2; j_call: TRBJ2-3; v_call: TRBV7-2; clone_size: medium-sized; cdr3_nt: TGTGCCAGCAGCTTTCAGCGGGGGGCCACAGATACGCAGTATTTT; cdr3_aa: CASSFQRGATDTQYF
d_call: TRBD2; j_call: TRBJ2-5; v_call: TRBV20-1; clone_size: medium-sized; cdr3_nt: TGCAGTGCCCAACGGGGGACTAGCGGGGTCGGAGAGACCCAGTACTTC; cdr3_aa: CSAQRGTSGVGETQYF
d_call: TRBD2; j_call: TRBJ2-3; v_call: TRBV6-1; clone_size: -; cdr3_nt: TGTGCCAGCAGTGAAGGACTAGCGACAGATACGCAGTATTTT; cdr3_aa: CASSEGLATDTQYF
d_call: TRBD2; j_call: TRBJ2-3; v_call: TRBV7-3; clone_size: medium-sized; cdr3_nt: TGTGCCAGCAGCCTCGGTAGCGGGGGGGCCGAGGATACGCAGTATTTT; cdr3_aa: CASSLGSGGAEDTQYF
d_call: -; j_call: TRBJ1-2; v_call: TRBV29-1; clone_size: medium-sized; cdr3_nt: TGCAGCGTTCTGGTTAACTATGGCTACACCTTC; cdr3_aa: CSVLVNYGYTF
d_call: -; j_call: TRBJ2-2; v_call: TRBV10-3; clone_size: -; cdr3_nt: TGTGCCACCGCTGGGGGGACGAACACCGGGGAGCTGTTTTTT; cdr3_aa: CATAGGTNTGELFF
d_call: -; j_call: TRBJ1-6; v_call: TRBV28; clone_size: medium-sized; cdr3_nt: TGTGCCAGCAGAGTAATGGGGGGGCCTGGTTCACCCCTCCACTTT; cdr3_aa: CASRVMGGPGSPLHF
d_call: -; j_call: TRBJ1-2; v_call: TRBV4-3; clone_size: medium-sized; cdr3_nt: TGCGCCAGCAGCCAAGGATTTGGGGTTTTCTATGGCTACACCTTC; cdr3_aa: CASSQGFGVFYGYTF
d_call: -; j_call: TRBJ2-2; v_call: TRBV7-3; clone_size: -; cdr3_nt: TGTGCCAGCAGCTCCAGTGGGAACACCGGGGAGCTGTTTTTT; cdr3_aa: CASSSSGNTGELFF
d_call: TRBD1; j_call: TRBJ2-1; v_call: TRBV11-2; clone_size: medium-sized; cdr3_nt: TGTGCCAGCAGCACTCTCCCGGGACAGGTTATCAATGAGCAGTTCTTC; cdr3_aa: CASSTLPGQVINEQFF
d_call: -; j_call: TRBJ2-7; v_call: TRBV7-9; clone_size: -; cdr3_nt: TGTGCCAGCGGAAAACGGCTTAGGGGGACATCATCCTACGAGCAGTACTTC; cdr3_aa: CASGKRLRGTSSYEQYF
d_call: TRBD2; j_call: TRBJ2-2; v_call: TRBV10-3; clone_size: -; cdr3_nt: TGTGCCACCCGACCCGCGGCGGGAGAATATACCGGGGAGCTGTTTTTT; cdr3_aa: CATRPAAGEYTGELFF
d_call: -; j_call: TRBJ2-3; v_call: TRBV5-5; clone_size: large; cdr3_nt: TGTGCCAGCAGCGATGATGGCAGGTCCGGAGATACGCAGTATTTT; cdr3_aa: CASSDDGRSGDTQYF
d_call: -; j_call: TRBJ2-5; v_call: TRBV5-1; clone_size: -; cdr3_nt: TGCGCCAGCAGCGCGGGACAGAGCCAAGAGACCAAGTACTTC; cdr3_aa: CASSAGQSQETKYF